Below are 18 T cell receptor beta chains sequenced from a single sample in a study of post-analysis software for immune sequencing data. Notes on the study in general: In patients, TRBV5-6, TRBV5-1 and TRBV20-1 belonged to 4 or 5 TRBV segments found more frequently than in controls.

These receptors have no known antigen. TCR beta cDNA libraries included unique molecular identifiers. A single record per CDR3 protein comes from TCRdb applying MiXCR to the PCR reads. The table lists under 900,000 distinct CDR3 sequences, approximately 50% of them singletons, with approximately 4.2% in the top ten. The sample was blood. These receptors were obtained from a girl aged 10 to 17 with multiple sclerosis.

V usage is TRBV6-5 and J usage is TRBJ2-1; D call uncertain. The V and J ends lost 2 bases and 0 bases respectively, with 8 bases between them. Germline lookup yields CDR1 MNHEY and CDR2 SVGAGI. The CDR3 totals 15 residues. The CDR3 coding sequence is TGTGCCAGCAGTTACAGTCTAAGCTCCTACAATGAGCAGTTCTTC. It is translated as CASSYSLSSYNEQFF.

The rearrangement uses TRBV7-3 and TRBJ2-1, with a possible D match to TRBD2 (6 bases). Germline V lookup: CDR1 SGHTA, CDR2 FQGTGA. The CDR3 is 13 residues long. Between the trimmed V and J ends, which lost 5 bases and 5 bases, there was a span of 10 bases. CDR3 amino acids: CASSQLADNEQFF. CDR3 in DNA: TGTGCCAGCAGCCAACTAGCAGACAATGAGCAGTTCTTC.

The chain recombines TRBV12-3 or TRBV12-4 with TRBJ2-7; TRBD1 matches 7 bases. This CDR3 spans 14 amino acids. Germline trimming cut 6 bases from V and 2 bases from J; bases unmatched to any gene: 7. CDR3 residues: CASRRDRDPYEQYF. The CDR3 bases are TGTGCCAGCAGACGCGACAGGGACCCCTACGAGCAGTACTTC.

The rearrangement uses TRBV5-6 and TRBJ2-1, with D tentatively TRBD2 (5 bases). This CDR3 region has 13 residues. Germline V gene data show CDR1 as SGHDT and CDR2 as YYEEEE. The V and J ends lost 3 bases and 8 bases respectively, with 12 bases between them. In DNA, the CDR3 is TGTGCCAGCAGCTCCACCTCGGGGTATGAGCAGTTCTTC. It yields the protein CASSSTSGYEQFF.

As to this clonotype: One end of the junction fails to match germline, which may point to a read error. The genes are TRBV20-1 and TRBJ2-7, with D perhaps assigned TRBD1 or TRBD2 (6 bases each). This CDR3 spans 13 amino acids. Per germline, CDR1 DFQATT and CDR2 SNEGSKA (reference sequence). The CDR3 coding sequence is TGCAGTGCTAGGTCGGGGGCCTCCCACGAGCAGTACTTC. It specifies CSARSGASHEQYF.

This clonotype has a single count. The gene calls are TRBV5-1 and TRBJ2-3; D possibly corresponds to TRBD1 (6 bases). This CDR3 contains 14 residues. Germline CDR1 SGHRS, CDR2 YFSETQ. V lost 5 bases and J 2 bases, leaving 12 bases between the germline ends. CDR3 protein: CASRGQPSTDTQYF. CDR3 nucleotide sequence: TGCGCCAGCAGAGGACAGCCGTCCACAGATACGCAGTATTTT.

The rearrangement links TRBV4-1 to TRBJ1-1; D uncertain. CDR1 MGHRA and CDR2 YSYEKL come from the germline V gene. V lost 7 bases and J lost 5, with 14 bases in between. This CDR3 spans 13 amino acids. DNA of the CDR3: TGCGCCAGCACCGATCTCCTGGGAACTGAAGCTTTCTTT. Amino acid sequence: CASTDLLGTEAFF.

The rearrangement joins TRBV20-1 to TRBJ1-4, with 7 bases that match TRBD1. Per germline, CDR1 DFQATT and CDR2 SNEGSKA (reference sequence). There are 16 residues in the CDR3. Trimming cost V 4 bases and J 0 bases; bases outside gene matches: 8. CDR3 sequence reads: CSATNRDRPTNEKLFF. The CDR3 DNA reads TGCAGTGCTACCAATCGGGACAGACCAACTAATGAAAAACTGTTTTTT.

The rearrangement uses TRBV20-1 and TRBJ2-1; D is undetermined. V dropped 3 bases and J dropped 2 bases, with 2 bases sitting between them. The CDR3 contains 11 residues. CDR1 is DFQATT and CDR2 is SNEGSKA in the germline V gene (reference sequence). For the CDR3, the DNA is TGCAGTGCTAGTCCCTACAATGAGCAGTTCTTC. Residues: CSASPYNEQFF.

There are a few counts of this clonotype. The CDR3 reads CASSLESGSFYEQYF. The CDR3 bases are TGCGCCAGCAGCTTGGAAAGCGGATCCTTCTACGAGCAGTACTTC. The rearrangement links TRBV5-1 to TRBJ2-7; perhaps TRBD2 as D (5 bases). The germline gives CDR1 SGHRS, CDR2 YFSETQ. The CDR3 has 15 amino acids. The V end lost 0 bases, the J end lost 3 bases, and 13 bases lay between the germline ends. The full variable domain, completed using reference TRBV5-1 and TRBJ2-7, is KAGVTQTPRYLIKTRGQQVTLSCSPISGHRSVSWYQQTPGQGLQFLFEYFSETQRNKGNFPGRFSGRQFSNSRSEMNVSTLELGDSALYLCASSLESGSFYEQYFGPGTRLTVT.

The chain combines TRBV20-1 with TRBJ2-7; D gene uncertain. Germline-derived CDR1 and CDR2 are DFQATT and SNEGSKA (reference sequence). V was trimmed by 5 bases and J by 2 bases, leaving 13 bases between them. This CDR3 contains 13 residues. CDR3: CSAGVRQPYEQYF. The CDR3 region has the DNA TGCAGTGCTGGGGTTCGTCAACCCTACGAGCAGTACTTC.

This chain connects TRBV7-3 to TRBJ2-1; D gene uncertain. Trimming shortened V by 5 bases and J by 5 bases, and 16 bases separated the two germline ends. The CDR3 covers 15 residues. Germline V gene lookup returns CDR1 SGHTA and CDR2 FQGTGA. The CDR3 reads CASSREGRSHNEQFF. The CDR3 DNA follows: TGTGCCAGCAGCCGCGAAGGGCGTTCGCACAATGAGCAGTTCTTC.

The chain employs TRBV12-3 or TRBV12-4 and TRBJ2-7; TRBD2 aligns across 9 bases. The CDR3 totals 14 residues. Trimming at V came to 2 bases and at J to 12 bases, leaving 11 bases not matched to a gene. The CDR3 spells CASSLLSSGIPGYF. The CDR3 region has the DNA TGTGCCAGCAGTTTACTGTCTAGCGGGATCCCCGGGTACTTC.

This sequence joins TRBV5-1 and TRBJ2-5; D perhaps matches TRBD2 (7 bases). Trimming shortened V by 2 bases and J by 5 bases, and 13 bases separated the two germline ends. The CDR3 runs to 14 residues. Germline V gene sequence: CDR1 SGHRS, CDR2 YFSETQ. The CDR3 DNA reads TGCGCCAGCAGCTTCGGGGGGCGGTTGGAGACCCAGTACTTC. Protein product: CASSFGGRLETQYF.

Concerning this clonotype itself: The final CDR3 position lacks the conserved phenylalanine or tryptophan, pointing to a likely read error. This chain uses TRBV7-2 with TRBJ1-2; no clear D gene. The CDR3 has 13 amino acids. Trimming pared 3 bases from V and 1 base from J, leaving 6 bases between. Germline values: CDR1 SGHTA, CDR2 FQGNSA. CDR3 sequence: CASSFKDNYGYTC. Written as DNA, the CDR3 is TGTGCCAGCAGCTTTAAAGATAACTATGGCTACACCTGC.

The rearrangement uses TRBV9 and TRBJ1-2; TRBD1 agrees at 9 bases. The CDR3 totals 15 residues. Germline-derived CDR1 and CDR2 are SGDLS and YYNGEE. Losses at the gene ends were 2 bases for V and 3 bases for J; bases not matched to a gene: 5. CDR3 nucleotides: TGTGCCAGCAGCGTTGGGACAGGGTATGACTATGGCTACACCTTC. Residues: CASSVGTGYDYGYTF.

The chain links TRBV7-3 to TRBJ2-1; the D is unclear. This CDR3 spans 16 amino acids. The germline V and J ends were trimmed by 3 bases and 0 bases, with 12 bases remaining between them. Germline assignment: CDR1 SGHTA and CDR2 FQGTGA. The CDR3 DNA reads as TGTGCCAGCAGCTTGTATACTTCCCCCTCCTACAATGAGCAGTTCTTC. Protein: CASSLYTSPSYNEQFF. The full variable domain, completed using reference TRBV7-3 and TRBJ2-1, is GAGVSQTPSNKVTEKGKYVELRCDPISGHTALYWYRQSLGQGPEFLIYFQGTGAADDSGLPNDRFFAVRPEGSVSTLKIQRTERGDSAVYLCASSLYTSPSYNEQFFGPGTRLTVL.

J is TRBJ2-1 and V is TRBV29-1, with 11 nucleotides matching TRBD2. Germline V gene lookup returns CDR1 SQVTM and CDR2 ANQGSEA. V trimming: 7 bases; J trimming: 8 bases; junction bases outside the gene matches: 4. This CDR3 spans 12 amino acids. The CDR3 DNA reads as TGCAGCGCTGGACTAGCGGGCTATGAGCAGTTCTTC. Translated: CSAGLAGYEQFF.